This T cell receptor beta chain was documented in a study of T cell responses to AZD1222 COVID-19 vaccine (dated by TCRdb to about 2021). Background on the whole study: A total of 233 trial participants underwent TCR sequencing, of whom 207 received two doses of AZD1222 and about 26 received two doses of the MenACWY control vaccine. Enrollment into the trials was organized by age into subgroups of 18-55, 56-69 and 70-plus years, and those subgroups contained roughly 150, 30 and 60 TCR-sequenced participants, respectively. General study outcomes and caveats: Vaccine-associated CD4 TCRs spanned the whole spike protein, with dominant responses in regions 160-218 and 743-854. Conclusions about previously exposed vaccinees were limited because only six or seven AZD1222 recipients were SARS-CoV-2 seropositive at baseline. Because no samples from the day 14 peak response were available, repertoires could be characterized only after the peak T cell response. Epitopes outside the regions mutated in the B.1.351 and B.1.1.7 variants were reportedly recognized by nearly half of the unique spike-specific TCRs. A significant rise in spike-specific TCR breadth and depth was observed after two AZD1222 doses relative to day 0 and relative to MenACWY recipients. In the small 56-69-year group, the increase in depth fell short of significance, most likely because of low power. Participants were mostly white British, with more females than males. The authors suggested clonal diversity may have been underestimated.

Interpreted using the paper, the time point label stands for: about 28 days (+/-7) after the second vaccine dose. AZD1222 recipients whose second dose came at about 4 weeks and those whose second dose came at about 12 weeks were combined into one group, since spike-specific TCR depth and breadth did not differ between the two schedules. Samples from vaccinated people were obtained from the UK trials COV001 and COV002, which included a single-blind randomized controlled phase 2/3 trial of AZD1222 (ChAdOx1 nCoV-19) in healthy adults. For TCRbeta chain sequencing, PBMC samples from trial participants were taken at day 0 and at day 28 after the second dose. The CDR3 regions of human TCRbeta chains were analyzed by immunosequencing. The original pipeline was this. Repertoire TCRs were matched against a reference library of SARS-CoV-2-specific TCRs generated with the MIRA antigen-specificity platform. Breadth meant the fraction of unique TCRs that were SARS-CoV-2-associated, whereas depth meant the fraction of total T cells that were SARS-CoV-2-associated. Using the MIRA data, each spike-specific TCR was assigned both to the spike region to which the TCR was reactive and to a CD4 or CD8 class. Log10-transformed breadth and depth values were compared by one-way ANOVA with Sidak's multiple comparisons tests. The clones in this table, taken by TCRdb from immuneACCESS, are in-frame only. Not every clone is retained; where verified, under half of the shortfall comes from an unresolved V gene, and the cause of the rest is unknown. From that table come the V and J calls and clone size; the DNA was used to work out D and trimming. The sample profile shows 130,000 or so clones; 75% to 95% of them were found once. The ten largest clones add up to under 2% of the sample.

As encoded in the germline V gene, CDR1 is SGHRS while CDR2 is YFSETQ. The CDR3 numbers 16 residues from cysteine through phenylalanine. Just the 48-base CDR3 DNA is kept, in frame starting at base 1. Trimmed from V: 4 bases; trimmed from J: 1 base; junction bases lacking a gene match: 3. This clone showed up just once. Its antigen target is currently unknown. Qualities for individual bases were not recorded, and no much larger clone is one base off. The receptor was isolated from an adult who received the AZD1222 COVID-19 vaccine. The specimen was peripheral blood, collected 28 days after the second AZD1222 dose. The sequence is built from TRBV5-1 and TRBJ2-2; 11 bases in between match TRBD1. CDR3 loop: CASSRTGGQNTGELFF. The sequenced DNA is TGCGCCAGCAGCCGGACAGGGGGCCAGAACACCGGGGAGCTGTTTTTT.